This T cell receptor (beta chain) is drawn from a study of T-cell memory formation after mild COVID-19. Overall study findings and caveats: CD4+ bias marked clones expanding day 15 to 37, unlike balanced contracting clones. Researchers report contracting CD4+ clones mostly in CM and EM, with CD8+ clones in EMRA. Nothing showed for sure that second-wave clones peaking on day 37 were SARS-CoV-2 specific.

UMIs and sample barcodes were carried by the TCR alpha and TCR beta cDNA libraries that 5'RACE produced using constant-segment primers. Using its own MiXCR run on the 5' RACE reads, TCRdb lists one record per CDR3 protein. The data contain about 210,000 distinct CDR3 sequences, roughly 30% of them singletons. The CDR3 covers 21 residues. The germline gives CDR1 KGHSH, CDR2 LQKENI. V gave up 2 bases and J gave up 1 base; unmatched junction bases: 19. For this clonotype: What it binds is not known.

Source material: PBMCs or a T cell subset sorted from them (not recorded which). The TCR sequence derives from an adult woman who had mild COVID-19 (a few samples of this study predate the infection). Cell type and time point are not known. The chain combines TRBV18 with TRBJ2-3; 9 bases agree with TRBD2. CDR3 in amino acids: CASSPFSASGNAVRGTDTQYF. In DNA, the CDR3 is TGTGCCAGCTCACCATTCTCGGCTAGCGGGAATGCCGTGCGAGGCACAGATACGCAGTATTTT. Full variable domain (missing parts from reference TRBV18 and TRBJ2-3): NAGVMQNPRHLVRRRGQEARLRCSPMKGHSHVYWYRQLPEEGLKFMVYLQKENIIDESGMPKERFSAEFPKEGPSILRIQQVVRGDSAAYFCASSPFSASGNAVRGTDTQYFGPGTRLTVL.